The 20 T cell receptor beta chains presented below share a single source sample, sequenced in a study of metastatic and nonmetastatic thyroid tumors. TCRdb ran MiXCR on the PCR reads. This table has 12,000 or so clones, around 26% appearing once. Treatment of any kind had been given to no patient before thyroid surgery. Sample: adjacent normal tissue. The receptors stem from a male donor with papillary thyroid cancer or a benign thyroid nodule (not recorded which). Some clones in this sample may be carry-over from other donors' samples.

The chain is built from TRBV20-1 and TRBJ1-2; D is unclear. Germline V CDR1 and CDR2: DFQATT, SNEGSKA (reference sequence). V was pared by 4 bases and J by 0 bases, with 6 bases between. The CDR3 is 12 amino acids. As DNA, the CDR3 is TGCAGTGCTACGGCCCCTAACTATGGCTACACCTTC. Translated: CSATAPNYGYTF.

V is TRBV11-2 and J is TRBJ2-7; D remains ambiguous. Trimming shortened V by 7 bases and J by 2 bases, and 15 bases separated the two germline ends. This CDR3 contains 14 residues. Germline values: CDR1 SGHAT, CDR2 FQNNGV. CDR3 sequence (DNA): TGTGCCAGCATCACGACGGAGCCGGCCTACGAGCAGTACTTC. It yields the protein CASITTEPAYEQYF.

This clone was seen a few times. CDR3 protein: CSAHPRNTEAFF. CDR3 coding DNA: TGCAGCGCTCACCCACGTAACACTGAAGCTTTCTTT. The rearrangement uses TRBV29-1 and TRBJ1-1, with D uncertain. CDR1 is SQVTM, CDR2 ANQGSEA, per germline. This CDR3 comprises 12 residues. Trimming took 7 bases from V and 2 from J, leaving 11 bases between them.

The gene calls are TRBV20-1 and TRBJ1-6, with TRBD1 identical over 7 bases. This CDR3 is 17 amino acids long. Trimming removed 2 bases from V and 6 bases from J; junction bases left unmatched: 13. CDR1 and CDR2 from the germline V gene are DFQATT and SNEGSKA (reference sequence). The CDR3 spells CSARYPKTGTTNSPLHF. CDR3 in DNA: TGCAGTGCTAGATATCCGAAGACAGGGACAACTAATTCACCCCTCCACTTT.

Relative to its sample, this clone is medium-sized. The chain is built from TRBV9 and TRBJ1-6; 8 nucleotides line up with TRBD1. The length of the CDR3 is 14 residues. V lost 4 bases and J lost 12; bases outside the gene matches: 9. CDR1 is SGDLS, CDR2 YYNGEE, per germline. CDR3 DNA: TGTGCCAGCAGCACAGCGTTACAGGGGGGACCCCTCCACTTT. This sequence encodes CASSTALQGGPLHF.

Comment on this clone: This may stem from a read error, because a much larger clone lies one nucleotide away. The chain has TRBV18 and TRBJ1-2; D gene uncertain. CDR3 length: 13 amino acids. Germline V CDR1 and CDR2: KGHSH, LQKENI. The CDR3 protein is CASSPRTPYGCTF. The CDR3 nucleotides read TGTGCCAGCTCACCAAGAACCCCCTATGGCTGCACCTTC.

The chain carries TRBV5-6 and TRBJ1-4, with unresolved D. Germline V gene lookup returns CDR1 SGHDT and CDR2 YYEEEE. V lost 1 base to trimming and J lost 6 bases, with 13 bases between them. CDR3 length: 15 residues. The CDR3 loop reads CASSLYGRRDEKLFF. The CDR3 DNA is TGTGCCAGCAGCTTGTATGGAAGGCGAGATGAAAAACTGTTTTTT.

This clone was found a few times. V and J are TRBV5-1 and TRBJ1-1; D ambiguous. The V and J ends lost 0 bases and 0 bases respectively, with 15 bases between them. Germline loops: CDR1 SGHRS, CDR2 YFSETQ. The CDR3 loop spans 17 amino acids. CDR3 nucleotide sequence: TGCGCCAGCAGCTTGGGGTCACATCAGGCGGTGAACACTGAAGCTTTCTTT. It encodes CASSLGSHQAVNTEAFF.

This clone has only a few counts. This chain joins TRBV5-1 and TRBJ1-1; tentative D call: TRBD1 (5 bases). With 0 bases removed from V and 7 bases from J, the gap between germline ends came to 16 bases. This CDR3 spans 15 amino acids. Germline values: CDR1 SGHRS, CDR2 YFSETQ. Written as DNA, the CDR3 is TGCGCCAGCAGCTTGGAGAGTTTCGGGACGGATGAAGCTTTCTTT. Translated: CASSLESFGTDEAFF.

The V gene is TRBV5-6, the J gene TRBJ2-7, with TRBD2 matching 7 bases. CDR3 length equals 16 residues. Trimming cost V 3 bases and J 0 bases; bases outside gene matches: 9. Per the germline V gene, CDR1 is SGHDT and CDR2 is YYEEEE. CDR3 bases: TGTGCCAGCAGCTGGGGGGGAGCGGTGAGCTCCTACGAGCAGTACTTC. Its translation is CASSWGGAVSSYEQYF. The variable domain in full, with the rest retrieved from reference TRBV5-6 and TRBJ2-7, is DAGVTQSPTHLIKTRGQQVTLRCSPKSGHDTVSWYQQALGQGPQFIFQYYEEEERQRGNFPDRFSGHQFPNYSSELNVNALLLGDSALYLCASSWGGAVSSYEQYFGPGTRLTVT.

There are a few counts of this clone. The chain recombines TRBV30 with TRBJ1-4, with 12 bases identical to TRBD1. This CDR3 is built from 13 residues. CDR1 and CDR2 (germline): GTSNPN, SVGIG (reference sequence). Losses at the gene ends were 1 base for V and 13 bases for J; bases not matched to a gene: 4. For the CDR3, the DNA is TGTGCCTGGAGTGCAGGGACAGGGGGCACACTGTTTTTT. It encodes CAWSAGTGGTLFF.

Sample share makes this clone medium-sized. The CDR3 here is CASSTPSMGNTEAFF. The CDR3 nucleotides are TGTGCCAGTAGTACCCCGTCGATGGGGAACACTGAAGCTTTCTTT. The chain couples TRBV19 to TRBJ1-1; D is undetermined. Germline lookup yields CDR1 LNHDA and CDR2 SQIVND (reference sequence). The CDR3 length is 15 residues. Between the trimmed V and J ends, which lost 4 bases and 1 base, there was a span of 13 bases.

The chain couples TRBV5-1 to TRBJ2-7; 7 bases line up with TRBD2. Per the germline V gene, CDR1 is SGHRS and CDR2 is YFSETQ. Germline trimming cut 3 bases from V and 4 bases from J; bases unmatched to any gene: 4. This CDR3 is built from 13 residues. CDR3 residues: CASSSKRGYEQYF. CDR3 bases: TGCGCCAGCAGCTCGAAGCGGGGTTACGAGCAGTACTTC.

This chain connects TRBV4-1 to TRBJ1-6; TRBD1 might be the D (5 bases). Per the germline V gene, CDR1 is MGHRA and CDR2 is YSYEKL. This CDR3 is built from 15 residues. Trimming shortened V by 3 bases and J by 2 bases, and 8 bases separated the two germline ends. The CDR3 here is CASSQGTTYNSPLHF. CDR3 DNA sequence: TGCGCCAGCAGCCAGGGGACCACCTATAATTCACCCCTCCACTTT.

The chain uses TRBV20-1 and TRBJ2-1; 7 bases align to TRBD1. Trimming at V came to 5 bases and at J to 8 bases, leaving 6 bases not matched to a gene. This CDR3 region has 12 residues. Germline CDR1 and CDR2: DFQATT and SNEGSKA (reference sequence). CDR3 bases: TGCAGTGCTTCGGGACAGCGTTATGAGCAGTTCTTC. As protein: CSASGQRYEQFF.

The gene calls are TRBV7-9 and TRBJ2-2, with D perhaps matching TRBD2 (5 bases). Trimming took 3 bases from V and 6 from J, leaving 8 bases between them. The germline CDR1 and CDR2 sequences are SEHNR and FQNEAQ (reference sequence). The CDR3 runs 13 residues. The CDR3, as DNA: TGTGCCAGCAGCTTCTTAGCGTCCGGGGAGCTGTTTTTT. Protein: CASSFLASGELFF.

The chain links TRBV30 to TRBJ1-1; the D gene is possibly TRBD1 (5 bases). Germline assignment: CDR1 GTSNPN and CDR2 SVGIG (reference sequence). The length of the CDR3 is 13 residues. The ends were cut back, 7 bases at V and 6 bases at J, with 18 bases in the middle. Here the CDR3 reads CAYWAGPRAEAFF. The CDR3 nucleotides are TGTGCCTACTGGGCGGGACCCCGTGCTGAAGCTTTCTTT.

This clone was seen more than once but under ten times. The V gene is TRBV19, the J gene TRBJ1-5; 7 positions agree with TRBD1. The CDR3 has 15 amino acids. From germline, CDR1 is LNHDA and CDR2 SQIVND (reference sequence). V lost 6 bases, J lost 4 bases, and 9 bases stayed unmatched. The DNA for the CDR3 is TGTGCCAGTAGCCTAGACAGGGCTTTTAATCAGCCCCAGCATTTT. Translated, it gives CASSLDRAFNQPQHF. Drawing the rest from reference TRBV19 and TRBJ1-5, the complete variable domain is DGGITQSPKYLFRKEGQNVTLSCEQNLNHDAMYWYRQDPGQGLRLIYYSQIVNDFQKGDIAEGYSVSREKKESFPLTVTSAQKNPTAFYLCASSLDRAFNQPQHFGDGTRLSIL.

The genes are TRBV27 and TRBJ1-2; TRBD1 agrees at 7 bases. In germline, CDR1 is MNHEY, CDR2 SMNVEV (reference sequence). The V segment lost 5 bases and the J segment 4 bases; nucleotides outside the gene matches: 7. The CDR3 length is 14 residues. CDR3 amino acids: CASSPGGEGYGYTF. CDR3 coding DNA: TGTGCCAGCAGTCCAGGGGGAGAAGGCTATGGCTACACCTTC.

The J gene is TRBJ1-4, the V gene TRBV4-2, with D maybe TRBD1 (6 bases). This CDR3 is 12 amino acids long. Germline-derived CDR1 and CDR2 are LGHNA and YNFKEQ. Trimming took 6 bases from V and 8 from J, leaving 10 bases between them. CDR3 residues: CASRDSREKLFF. The CDR3, as DNA: TGTGCCAGCAGGGACAGTAGAGAAAAACTGTTTTTT.